The 30 T cell receptor beta chains reported below all come from one sample, sequenced in a study of blood T cells in healthy people across ages. A J-beta primer mix and a sample-barcoded 5' primer were used in a second PCR of roughly 6 to 12 cycles. TCRdb re-analysed the 5' RACE reads in MiXCR, keeping a single row per CDR3 protein. The data show roughly 800,000 distinct CDR3 sequences, 55% to 70% seen once. The sequencing input was blood. The receptors originated from a man younger than 40 in good health.

This sequence joins TRBV12-3 or TRBV12-4 and TRBJ2-4, with D hard to call. The J call is doubtful: the DNA matches TRBJ2-7 better. CDR3 length: 15 amino acids. The CDR3 spells CASSQSDLEPYEQYF. CDR3 coding DNA: TGTGCCAGCAGCCAATCCGACCTCGAGCCCTACGAGCAGTACTTC.

The chain combines TRBV20-1 with TRBJ2-1; D uncertain. The CDR3 has 14 residues. Germline CDR1 is DFQATT and CDR2 is SNEGSKA (reference sequence). V was clipped by 5 bases and J by 7 bases, with 18 bases between them. The CDR3 DNA sequence: TGCAGTGCTGAAGACCCATCTAACCCAAATGAGCAGTTCTTC. Its protein is CSAEDPSNPNEQFF.

The CDR3: CASSLAGWAGSAGRGYGYTF. CDR3 coding DNA: TGTGCCAGCAGCTTAGCGGGCTGGGCAGGATCGGCTGGACGAGGCTATGGCTACACCTTC. This chain uses TRBV7-9 with TRBJ1-2, with D unclear. CDR1 and CDR2 (germline): SEHNR, FQNEAQ (reference sequence). The CDR3 length is 20 residues. With 0 bases removed from V and 4 bases from J, the gap between germline ends came to 27 bases.

This clonotype was seen repeatedly, ten times or more. This chain links TRBV7-2 with TRBJ2-2; D gene unclear. V was cut by 1 base and J by 1 base, with 4 bases left in between. Germline CDR1 SGHTA, CDR2 FQGNSA. This CDR3 is built from 14 residues. CDR3 DNA: TGTGCCAGCAGCTTAGTAGGGAACACCGGGGAGCTGTTTTTT. Protein sequence: CASSLVGNTGELFF.

Notes on this clonotype: The junction shows a germline mismatch at one end, possibly a read error. The V and J genes are TRBV20-1 and TRBJ1-2, with 8 bases aligning to TRBD1. Germline V gives CDR1 DFQATT, CDR2 SNEGSKA (reference sequence). The CDR3 has 12 residues. CDR3 protein: CSARQGAVGFTF. CDR3 in DNA: TGCAGTGCTAGGCAGGGGGCGGTAGGCTTCACCTTC.

V and J are TRBV6-1 and TRBJ2-1; TRBD1 aligns across 8 bases. Trimming cost V 5 bases and J 6 bases; bases outside gene matches: 9. CDR3 length: 15 residues. CDR1 MNHNS and CDR2 SASEGT come from the germline V gene. Here the CDR3 DNA reads TGTGCCAGCAGTCTTGGACAGGGTAGAGGCAATGAGCAGTTCTTC. Protein sequence: CASSLGQGRGNEQFF.

The chain has TRBV2 and TRBJ2-3; no clear D gene. The germline gives CDR1 SNHLY, CDR2 FYNNEI. The CDR3 sequence is 13 residues long. The germline V and J ends were trimmed by 2 bases and 8 bases, with 11 bases remaining between them. CDR3 DNA: TGTGCCAGCAGTGAATACGACCCTCTTACGCAGTATTTT. It encodes CASSEYDPLTQYF.

V gene TRBV6-5 combines with J gene TRBJ2-1, with 15 bases matching TRBD2. Germline V gene data show CDR1 as MNHEY and CDR2 as SVGAGI. Trimming at V came to 2 bases and at J to 8 bases, leaving 1 base not matched to a gene. The CDR3 sequence is 15 residues long. The CDR3 DNA reads as TGTGCCAGCAGTTACGGACTAGCGGGAGGGTATGAGCAGTTCTTC. Translated: CASSYGLAGGYEQFF.

This clonotype has only a few counts. The CDR3 region is CSVGDPLGTQYF. The DNA of the CDR3 is TGCAGCGTTGGTGACCCTTTAGGGACCCAGTACTTC. The chain couples TRBV29-1 to TRBJ2-5, with D hard to call. Germline V gene data show CDR1 as SQVTM and CDR2 as ANQGSEA. The CDR3 extends over 12 amino acids. V was clipped by 4 bases and J by 7 bases, with 13 bases between them.

The V call is TRBV6-5, the J call TRBJ2-7, with D possibly being TRBD2 (5 bases). Germline loops: CDR1 MNHEY, CDR2 SVGAGI. This CDR3 spans 15 amino acids. Trimming cost V 0 bases and J 6 bases, with 15 bases left between them. The CDR3 loop is CASSYSYGIHGEQYF. CDR3 nucleotide sequence: TGTGCCAGCAGTTACTCGTACGGGATTCATGGCGAGCAGTACTTC.

The V gene is TRBV10-3, the J gene TRBJ2-3; D gene uncertain. Deletions cut 2 bases from V and 2 bases from J, with 8 bases between. CDR3 length: 14 amino acids. Germline CDR1 reads ENHRY; CDR2 reads SYGVKD. The DNA of the CDR3 is TGTGCCATCAGTGAGCTGACTCCCACAGATACGCAGTATTTT. The encoded protein is CAISELTPTDTQYF.

J is TRBJ2-7 and V is TRBV29-1; TRBD1 agrees at 8 bases. With V trimmed by 0 bases and J by 2 bases, 9 bases remained unmatched. CDR3 length equals 16 residues. The germline gives CDR1 SQVTM, CDR2 ANQGSEA. The CDR3 loop reads CSVEDPRTGNPYEQYF. In DNA form, the CDR3 reads TGCAGCGTTGAAGATCCCAGGACAGGGAATCCCTACGAGCAGTACTTC.

V gene TRBV7-9 combines with J gene TRBJ2-3, with 7 bases identical to TRBD1. V shed 4 bases, J shed 9 bases, and the junction held 16 bases outside the gene matches. The germline CDR1 and CDR2 sequences are SEHNR and FQNEAQ (reference sequence). The CDR3 contains 16 residues. The CDR3 sequence: CASSSPGTDPRGTQYF. The DNA of the CDR3 is TGTGCCAGCAGCTCACCCGGGACAGACCCCAGGGGGACGCAGTATTTT.

This clonotype was counted only a few times. The V gene is TRBV7-2, the J gene TRBJ1-2; D gene uncertain. Germline values: CDR1 SGHTA, CDR2 FQGNSA. There are 13 residues in the CDR3. The V and J ends lost 5 bases and 8 bases respectively, with 15 bases between them. The chain's CDR3 is CASSVEGRRGYTF. DNA for the CDR3: TGTGCCAGCAGCGTAGAGGGCCGGCGGGGCTACACCTTC. Using reference TRBV7-2 and TRBJ1-2 for the parts outside the CDR3, the full variable domain is GAGVSQSPSNKVTEKGKDVELRCDPISGHTALYWYRQSLGQGLEFLIYFQGNSAPDKSGLPSDRFSAERTGGSVSTLTIQRTQQEDSAVYLCASSVEGRRGYTFGSGTRLTVV.

The rearrangement joins TRBV6-6 to TRBJ1-6; 8 positions match TRBD1. The CDR3 consists of 14 residues. Germline lookup yields CDR1 MNHNY and CDR2 SVGAGI (reference sequence). Trimming cost V 7 bases and J 9 bases; bases outside gene matches: 8. In DNA, the CDR3 is TGTGCCAGCACCGGACAGGGAAGGAGTTCACCCCTCCACTTT. Residues: CASTGQGRSSPLHF.

The chain employs TRBV2 and TRBJ2-1, with D tentatively TRBD2 (5 bases). The V gene's germline CDR1 is SNHLY and CDR2 FYNNEI. V was cut by 2 bases and J by 5 bases, with 13 bases left in between. The CDR3 is made up of 15 amino acids. The CDR3 loop reads CASSESQDGDNEQFF. The CDR3 bases are TGTGCCAGCAGTGAATCTCAGGACGGGGACAATGAGCAGTTCTTC. Full variable domain (outside the CDR3, taken from reference TRBV2 and TRBJ2-1): EPEVTQTPSHQVTQMGQEVILRCVPISNHLYFYWYRQILGQKVEFLVSFYNNEISEKSEIFDDQFSVERPDGSNFTLKIRSTKLEDSAMYFCASSESQDGDNEQFFGPGTRLTVL.

The chain recombines TRBV20-1 with TRBJ2-1, with D possibly being TRBD2 (7 bases). In germline, CDR1 is DFQATT, CDR2 SNEGSKA (reference sequence). The CDR3 is 15 amino acids. The germline V and J ends were trimmed by 6 bases and 1 base, with 16 bases remaining between them. The CDR3, as DNA: TGCAGTGCAGAGGTCGGGGGGCTTTCCTACAATGAGCAGTTCTTC. Translation: CSAEVGGLSYNEQFF.

This clonotype was picked up one time. The V and J genes are TRBV5-5 and TRBJ1-5; D ambiguous. The CDR3 length is 15 residues. V lost 6 bases and J 0 bases, leaving 13 bases between the germline ends. In germline, CDR1 is SGHKS, CDR2 YYEKEE (reference sequence). The CDR3, as DNA: TGTGCCAGCACCGGCTTCCCTTCTAGCAATCAGCCCCAGCATTTT. Protein sequence: CASTGFPSSNQPQHF.

The chain carries TRBV15 and TRBJ2-7; maybe TRBD1 (6 bases). V was trimmed by 3 bases and J by 2 bases, leaving 11 bases between them. The CDR3 is 14 residues long. The germline CDR1 and CDR2 sequences are LNHNV and YYDKDF (reference sequence). Here the CDR3 DNA reads TGTGCCACCAGCAGCGACAGGTTCCCCTACGAGCAGTACTTC. Its protein product is CATSSDRFPYEQYF.

V usage is TRBV7-2 and J usage is TRBJ2-1; TRBD2 aligns across 13 bases. Germline lookup yields CDR1 SGHTA and CDR2 FQGNSA. With 7 bases clipped from V and 6 bases from J, the junction kept 3 bases outside the gene matches. The CDR3 consists of 14 residues. The CDR3 sequence is CASTWTSGSNEQFF. CDR3 sequence (DNA): TGTGCCAGCACCTGGACTAGCGGGAGCAATGAGCAGTTCTTC.

This clonotype was seen ten or more times. The V gene is TRBV2, the J gene TRBJ2-1; D gene ambiguous. The germline CDR1 and CDR2 sequences are SNHLY and FYNNEI. The CDR3 is made up of 14 amino acids. The V end was cut by 4 bases, the J end by 5 bases, with 12 bases between. CDR3 coding DNA: TGTGCCAGCAGTGCTTGGGTTTCCAACAATGAGCAGTTCTTC. This sequence encodes CASSAWVSNNEQFF.

This rearrangement joins TRBV11-2 to TRBJ2-1; D may correspond to TRBD1 or TRBD2 (5 bases each). V gave up 4 bases and J gave up 13 bases, with 26 bases separating them. Germline CDR1 is SGHAT and CDR2 is FQNNGV. The CDR3 extends over 16 amino acids. The DNA of the CDR3 is TGTGCCAGCAGCTCTCCGGAAGGGACGATACAAGAGACCCAGTTCTTC. Translating gives CASSSPEGTIQETQFF.

Only a few counts were recorded for this clonotype. The chain uses TRBV7-2 and TRBJ1-1; D is possibly TRBD1 (5 bases). V gave up 5 bases and J gave up 4 bases, with 14 bases separating them. The CDR3 is 14 residues long. Germline values: CDR1 SGHTA, CDR2 FQGNSA. CDR3 nucleotides: TGTGCCAGCAGCGCACATCCGGGGCCCACTGAAGCTTTCTTT. Translation gives CASSAHPGPTEAFF. The full variable domain, its missing parts supplied by reference TRBV7-2 and TRBJ1-1, is GAGVSQSPSNKVTEKGKDVELRCDPISGHTALYWYRQSLGQGLEFLIYFQGNSAPDKSGLPSDRFSAERTGGSVSTLTIQRTQQEDSAVYLCASSAHPGPTEAFFGQGTRLTVV.

Comments on this clonotype: A single base separates this from a much larger clone, so it may be a read error. This chain uses TRBV20-1 with TRBJ1-2, with D uncertain. The germline gives CDR1 DFQATT, CDR2 SNEGSKA (reference sequence). The CDR3 has 13 amino acids. CDR3 in amino acids: CSASRQKYYGCTF. CDR3 DNA sequence: TGCAGTGCTTCTCGTCAGAAATACTATGGCTGCACCTTC.

Details on this clonotype: A read error is possible here, since a much larger clone lies one base away. Here the CDR3 DNA reads TGTGCCAGCAGTGGAGCCCGGGGCGCGGGTCAGCCCCAGCATTTT. It translates to CASSGARGAGQPQHF. The rearrangement links TRBV2 to TRBJ1-5; D possibly corresponds to TRBD1 (5 bases). With 4 bases removed from V and 6 bases from J, the gap between germline ends came to 16 bases. This CDR3 is built from 15 residues. Germline V gives CDR1 SNHLY, CDR2 FYNNEI.

This clonotype was found a few times. The chain uses TRBV5-4 and TRBJ2-7; 7 bases line up with TRBD1. The V gene's germline CDR1 is SGHNT and CDR2 YYREEE (reference sequence). Trimming at V came to 0 bases and at J to 1 base, leaving 1 base not matched to a gene. This CDR3 region has 14 residues. The CDR3: CASSLEGQSYEQYF. The CDR3, as DNA: TGTGCCAGCAGCTTGGAGGGACAGTCCTACGAGCAGTACTTC.

The chain recombines TRBV4-3 with TRBJ2-7; tentative D call: TRBD2 (5 bases). V was shortened by 5 bases and J by 1 base, with 9 bases between the two germline ends. The CDR3 length is 13 residues. Germline CDR1 is LGHNA and CDR2 is YSLEER. This CDR3 is CASSVGESYEQYF. The CDR3 bases are TGCGCCAGCAGCGTCGGGGAATCCTACGAGCAGTACTTC.

This clonotype was detected a few times. V is TRBV29-1 and J is TRBJ2-5; D is unclear. The CDR3 length is 10 residues. Germline-derived CDR1 and CDR2 are SQVTM and ANQGSEA. Between the trimmed V and J ends, which lost 7 bases and 0 bases, there was a span of 3 bases. The CDR3 region is CSGYQETQYF. DNA of the CDR3: TGCAGCGGATACCAAGAGACCCAGTACTTC.

The V and J genes are TRBV12-3 or TRBV12-4 and TRBJ1-6; 7 bases align to TRBD1. This CDR3 has 14 amino acids. V lost 7 bases, J lost 6 bases, and 6 bases stayed unmatched. The CDR3 sequence: CASNGQVPNSPLHF. The CDR3 nucleotides read TGTGCCAGCAACGGACAGGTTCCTAATTCACCCCTCCACTTT.

To note about this clonotype: A junction boundary mismatches the germline segment, possibly from a read error. The J gene is TRBJ2-1, the V gene TRBV28; D might be TRBD2 (6 bases). CDR1 is MDHEN, CDR2 SYDVKM, per germline. There are 17 residues in the CDR3. This chain's CDR3 is CVSSLTEAGRMYNEQFF. The CDR3 region has the DNA TGTGTCAGCAGTTTAACAGAAGCAGGGAGGATGTACAATGAGCAGTTCTTC.